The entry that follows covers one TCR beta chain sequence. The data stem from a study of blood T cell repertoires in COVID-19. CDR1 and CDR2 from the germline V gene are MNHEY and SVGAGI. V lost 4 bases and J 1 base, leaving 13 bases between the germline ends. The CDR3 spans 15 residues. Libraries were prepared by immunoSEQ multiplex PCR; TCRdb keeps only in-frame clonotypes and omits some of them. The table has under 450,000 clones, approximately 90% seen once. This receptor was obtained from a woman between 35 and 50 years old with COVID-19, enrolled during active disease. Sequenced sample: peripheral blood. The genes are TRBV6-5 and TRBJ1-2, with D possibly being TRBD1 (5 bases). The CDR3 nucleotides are TGTGCCAGCAGTTTACTCGGGGGAAGTAACTATGGCTACACCTTC. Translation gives CASSLLGGSNYGYTF.